This record covers a single T cell receptor (beta chain). Its target is unknown. These data originate in a study of shared clonotypes between healthy human individuals. Study results and limitations: Clonotypes which were not shared had lower generation probabilities than clonotypes that all four donors shared.

This CDR3 has 15 residues. Germline CDR1 SGDLS, CDR2 YYNGEE. V lost 5 bases to trimming and J lost 4 bases; unmatched junction nucleotides: 9. Produced via immunoSEQ multiplex PCR; TCRdb's table is partial and in-frame only. The table has roughly 2.2 million clones, 85% to 95% seen once; the top ten hold roughly 0.36%. This clonotype was sampled from a man younger than 30 in good health. Some clones in this sample may be carry-over from other donors' samples. The V call is TRBV9, the J call TRBJ2-1; TRBD2 aligns across 7 bases. The sequencing sample was made of naive CD4+ T cells from PBMCs. Described subset: CD45RA+ positively selected. CDR3 DNA: TGTGCCAGCAGTGACGACTGGGGGGGTTACAATGAGCAGTTCTTC. It specifies CASSDDWGGYNEQFF. The variable domain in full, with the rest retrieved from reference TRBV9 and TRBJ2-1, is DSGVTQTPKHLITATGQRVTLRCSPRSGDLSVYWYQQSLDQGLQFLIQYYNGEERAKGNILERFSAQQFPDLHSELNLSSLELGDSALYFCASSDDWGGYNEQFFGPGTRLTVL.